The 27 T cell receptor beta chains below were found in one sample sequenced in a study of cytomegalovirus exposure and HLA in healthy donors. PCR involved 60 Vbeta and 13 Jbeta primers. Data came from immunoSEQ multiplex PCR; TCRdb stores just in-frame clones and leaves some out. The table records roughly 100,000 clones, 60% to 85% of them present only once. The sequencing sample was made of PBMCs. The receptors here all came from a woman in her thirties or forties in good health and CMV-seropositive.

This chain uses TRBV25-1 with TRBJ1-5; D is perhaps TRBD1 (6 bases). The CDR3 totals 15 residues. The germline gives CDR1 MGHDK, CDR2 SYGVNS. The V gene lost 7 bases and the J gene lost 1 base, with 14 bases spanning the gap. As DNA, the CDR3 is TGTGCCAGCATATCAGGGGAAACGAGCAATCAGCCCCAGCATTTT. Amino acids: CASISGETSNQPQHF.

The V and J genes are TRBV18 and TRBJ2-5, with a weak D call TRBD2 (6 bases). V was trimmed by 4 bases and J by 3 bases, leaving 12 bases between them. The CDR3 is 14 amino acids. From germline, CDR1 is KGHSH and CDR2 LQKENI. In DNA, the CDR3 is TGTGCCAGCTCACTAACCGGGAGAAAAGAGACCCAGTACTTC. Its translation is CASSLTGRKETQYF.

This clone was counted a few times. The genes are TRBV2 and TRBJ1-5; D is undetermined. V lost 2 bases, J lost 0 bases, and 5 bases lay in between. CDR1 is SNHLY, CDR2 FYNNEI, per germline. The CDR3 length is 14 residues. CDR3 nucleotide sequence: TGTGCCAGCAGTGAATCGTATAGCAATCAGCCCCAGCATTTT. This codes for CASSESYSNQPQHF.

The CDR3 loop reads CASSLVGGNYEQYF. Here the CDR3 DNA reads TGTGCCAGCAGTTTAGTAGGGGGCAACTACGAGCAGTACTTC. This sequence joins TRBV28 and TRBJ2-7; 7 bases fit TRBD1. CDR3 length: 14 amino acids. The germline CDR1 and CDR2 sequences are MDHEN and SYDVKM. The J segment lost 3 bases and the V segment lost 2 bases, leaving 4 bases of the junction unmatched.

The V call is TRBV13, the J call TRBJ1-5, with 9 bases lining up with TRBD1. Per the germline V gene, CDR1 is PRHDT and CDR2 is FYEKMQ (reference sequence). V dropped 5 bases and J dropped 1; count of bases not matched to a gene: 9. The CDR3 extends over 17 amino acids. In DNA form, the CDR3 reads TGTGCCAGCAGCCAAACCGGGACAGGGCGCAGCAATCAGCCCCAGCATTTT. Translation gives CASSQTGTGRSNQPQHF.

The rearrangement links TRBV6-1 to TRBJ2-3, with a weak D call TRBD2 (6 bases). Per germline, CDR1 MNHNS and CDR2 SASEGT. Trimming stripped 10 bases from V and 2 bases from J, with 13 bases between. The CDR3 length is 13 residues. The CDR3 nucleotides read TGTGCCACCGCGGGACGACACACAGATACGCAGTATTTT. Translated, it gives CATAGRHTDTQYF.

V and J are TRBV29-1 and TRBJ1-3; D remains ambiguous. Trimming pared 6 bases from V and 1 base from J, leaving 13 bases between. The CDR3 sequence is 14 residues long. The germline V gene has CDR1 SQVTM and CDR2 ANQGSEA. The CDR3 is CSVDTPESGNTIYF. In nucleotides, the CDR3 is TGCAGCGTAGATACACCAGAATCTGGAAACACCATATATTTT.

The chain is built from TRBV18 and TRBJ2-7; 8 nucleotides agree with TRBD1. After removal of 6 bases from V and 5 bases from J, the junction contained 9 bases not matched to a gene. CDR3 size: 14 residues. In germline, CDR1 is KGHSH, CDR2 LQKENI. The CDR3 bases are TGTGCCAGCTCCGACAGGGGTAAGGTGCACGAGCAGTACTTC. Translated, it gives CASSDRGKVHEQYF.

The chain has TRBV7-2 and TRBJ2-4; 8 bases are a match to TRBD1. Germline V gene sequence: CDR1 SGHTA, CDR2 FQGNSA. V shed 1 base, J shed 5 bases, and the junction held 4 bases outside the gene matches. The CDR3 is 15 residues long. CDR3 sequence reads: CASSLVATGENIQYF. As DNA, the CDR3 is TGTGCCAGCAGCTTAGTCGCGACAGGGGAAAACATTCAGTACTTC. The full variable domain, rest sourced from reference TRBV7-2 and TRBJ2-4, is GAGVSQSPSNKVTEKGKDVELRCDPISGHTALYWYRQSLGQGLEFLIYFQGNSAPDKSGLPSDRFSAERTGGSVSTLTIQRTQQEDSAVYLCASSLVATGENIQYFGAGTRLSVL.

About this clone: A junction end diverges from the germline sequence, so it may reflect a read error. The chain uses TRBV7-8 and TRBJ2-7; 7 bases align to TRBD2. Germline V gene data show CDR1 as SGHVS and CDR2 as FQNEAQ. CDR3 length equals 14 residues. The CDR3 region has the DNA TGTGCCGGCAGCCCCGAGGCGGGAGAGGACGAGCAGTACTTC. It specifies CAGSPEAGEDEQYF.

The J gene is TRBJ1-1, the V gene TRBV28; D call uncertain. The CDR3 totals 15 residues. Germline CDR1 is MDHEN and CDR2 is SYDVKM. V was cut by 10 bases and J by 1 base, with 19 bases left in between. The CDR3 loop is CATTPVTYTNTEAFF. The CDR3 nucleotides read TGTGCCACCACCCCCGTGACTTACACGAACACTGAAGCTTTCTTT.

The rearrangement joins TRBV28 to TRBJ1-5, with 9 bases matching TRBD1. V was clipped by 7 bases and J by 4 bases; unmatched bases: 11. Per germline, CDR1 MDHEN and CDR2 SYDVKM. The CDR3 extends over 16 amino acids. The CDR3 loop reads CASTHWTGEPNQPQHF. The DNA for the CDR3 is TGTGCCAGCACTCATTGGACAGGGGAGCCTAATCAGCCCCAGCATTTT.

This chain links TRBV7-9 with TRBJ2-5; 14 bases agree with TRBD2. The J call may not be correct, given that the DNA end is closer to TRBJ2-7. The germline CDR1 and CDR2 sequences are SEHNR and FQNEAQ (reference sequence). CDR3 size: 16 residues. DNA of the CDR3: TGTGCCAGCAGCCGGACTAGCGGGAGGTCCTCCTACGAGCAGTACTTC. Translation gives CASSRTSGRSSYEQYF.

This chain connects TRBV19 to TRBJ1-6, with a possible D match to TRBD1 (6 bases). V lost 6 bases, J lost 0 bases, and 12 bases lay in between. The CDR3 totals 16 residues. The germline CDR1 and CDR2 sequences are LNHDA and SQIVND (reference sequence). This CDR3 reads CASRGGASSYNSPLHF. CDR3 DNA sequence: TGTGCCAGTAGAGGGGGAGCGAGCTCCTATAATTCACCCCTCCACTTT.

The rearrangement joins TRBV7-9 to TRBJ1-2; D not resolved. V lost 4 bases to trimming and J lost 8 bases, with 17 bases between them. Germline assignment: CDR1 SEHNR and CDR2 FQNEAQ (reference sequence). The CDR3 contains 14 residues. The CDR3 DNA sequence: TGTGCCAGCAGCTCCCAAACGACATTTGAGGGCTACACCTTC. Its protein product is CASSSQTTFEGYTF.

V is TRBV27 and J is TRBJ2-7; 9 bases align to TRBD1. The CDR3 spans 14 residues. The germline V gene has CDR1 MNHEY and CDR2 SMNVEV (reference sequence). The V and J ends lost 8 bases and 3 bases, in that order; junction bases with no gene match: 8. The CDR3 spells CASGRDRVNYEQYF. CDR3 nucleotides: TGTGCCAGCGGCCGGGACAGGGTGAACTACGAGCAGTACTTC.

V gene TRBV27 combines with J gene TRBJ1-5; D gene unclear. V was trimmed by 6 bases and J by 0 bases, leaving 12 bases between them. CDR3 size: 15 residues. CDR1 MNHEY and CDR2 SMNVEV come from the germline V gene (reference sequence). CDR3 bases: TGTGCCAGCAGGACTAAGGGATATAGCAATCAGCCCCAGCATTTT. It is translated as CASRTKGYSNQPQHF.

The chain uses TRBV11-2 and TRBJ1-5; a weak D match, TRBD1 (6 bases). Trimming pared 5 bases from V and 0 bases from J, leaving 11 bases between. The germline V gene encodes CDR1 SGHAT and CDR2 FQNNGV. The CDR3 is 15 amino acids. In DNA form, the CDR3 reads TGTGCCAGCAGCCCGGAAGGGGGTAGCAATCAGCCCCAGCATTTT. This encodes CASSPEGGSNQPQHF. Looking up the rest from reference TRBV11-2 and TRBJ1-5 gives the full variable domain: EAGVAQSPRYKIIEKRQSVAFWCNPISGHATLYWYQQILGQGPKLLIQFQNNGVVDDSQLPKDRFSAERLKGVDSTLKIQPAKLEDSAVYLCASSPEGGSNQPQHFGDGTRLSIL.

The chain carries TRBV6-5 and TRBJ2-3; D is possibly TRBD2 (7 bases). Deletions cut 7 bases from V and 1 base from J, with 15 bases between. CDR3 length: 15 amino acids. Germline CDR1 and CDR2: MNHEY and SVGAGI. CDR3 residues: CASTQEGGGTDTQYF. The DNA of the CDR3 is TGTGCCAGCACTCAGGAGGGGGGGGGCACAGATACGCAGTATTTT.

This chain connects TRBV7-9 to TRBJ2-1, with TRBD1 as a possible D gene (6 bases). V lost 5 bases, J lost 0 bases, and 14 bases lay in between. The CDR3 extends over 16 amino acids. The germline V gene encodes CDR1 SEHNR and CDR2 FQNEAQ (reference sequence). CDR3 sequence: CASSPNRDGSYNEQFF. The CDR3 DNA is TGTGCCAGCAGCCCGAACAGGGACGGCTCCTACAATGAGCAGTTCTTC.

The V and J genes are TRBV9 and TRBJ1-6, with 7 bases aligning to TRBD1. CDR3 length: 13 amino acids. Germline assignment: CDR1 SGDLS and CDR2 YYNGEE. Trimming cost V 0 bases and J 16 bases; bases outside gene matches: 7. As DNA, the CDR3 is TGTGCCAGCAGCGTAGGTCCCGAGACAGGGCTCCACTTT. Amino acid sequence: CASSVGPETGLHF.

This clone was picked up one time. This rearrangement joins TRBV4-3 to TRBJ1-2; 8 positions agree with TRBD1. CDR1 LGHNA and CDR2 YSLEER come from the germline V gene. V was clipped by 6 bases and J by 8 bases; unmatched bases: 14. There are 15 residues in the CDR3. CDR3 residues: CASRIFRGRSRGYTF. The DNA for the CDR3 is TGCGCCAGCAGGATCTTCAGGGGGCGTTCTAGGGGCTACACCTTC.

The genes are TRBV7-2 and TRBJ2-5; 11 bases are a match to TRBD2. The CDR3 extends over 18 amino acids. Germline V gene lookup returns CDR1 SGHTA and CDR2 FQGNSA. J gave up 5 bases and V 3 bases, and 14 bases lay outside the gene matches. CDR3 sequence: CASSFTFLSGRAGETQYF. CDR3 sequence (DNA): TGTGCCAGCAGCTTTACGTTTCTTAGCGGGAGGGCCGGGGAGACCCAGTACTTC.

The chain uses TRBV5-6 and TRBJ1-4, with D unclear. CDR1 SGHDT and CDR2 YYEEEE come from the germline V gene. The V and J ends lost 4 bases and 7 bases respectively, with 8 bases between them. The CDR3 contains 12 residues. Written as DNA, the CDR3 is TGTGCCAGCAGCCGTAACAGTGAAAAACTGTTTTTT. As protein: CASSRNSEKLFF.

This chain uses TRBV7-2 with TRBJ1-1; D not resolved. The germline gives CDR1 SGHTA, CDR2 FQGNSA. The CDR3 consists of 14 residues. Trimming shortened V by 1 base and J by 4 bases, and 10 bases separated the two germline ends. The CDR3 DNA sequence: TGTGCCAGCAGCTTAGACGCGGGTCGCACTGAAGCTTTCTTT. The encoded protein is CASSLDAGRTEAFF.

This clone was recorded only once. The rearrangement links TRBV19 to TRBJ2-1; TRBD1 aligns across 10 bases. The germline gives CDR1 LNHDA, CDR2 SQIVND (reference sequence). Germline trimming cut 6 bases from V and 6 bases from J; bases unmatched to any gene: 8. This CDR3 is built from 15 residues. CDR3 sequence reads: CASSVGQGFGNEQFF. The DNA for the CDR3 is TGTGCCAGTAGCGTGGGACAGGGGTTCGGCAATGAGCAGTTCTTC.

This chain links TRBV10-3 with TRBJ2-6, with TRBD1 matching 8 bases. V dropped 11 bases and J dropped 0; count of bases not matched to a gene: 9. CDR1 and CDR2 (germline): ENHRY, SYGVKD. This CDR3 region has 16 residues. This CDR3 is CAARQGSHSGANVLTF. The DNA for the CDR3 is TGTGCCGCACGACAGGGGTCGCACTCTGGGGCCAACGTCCTGACTTTC.